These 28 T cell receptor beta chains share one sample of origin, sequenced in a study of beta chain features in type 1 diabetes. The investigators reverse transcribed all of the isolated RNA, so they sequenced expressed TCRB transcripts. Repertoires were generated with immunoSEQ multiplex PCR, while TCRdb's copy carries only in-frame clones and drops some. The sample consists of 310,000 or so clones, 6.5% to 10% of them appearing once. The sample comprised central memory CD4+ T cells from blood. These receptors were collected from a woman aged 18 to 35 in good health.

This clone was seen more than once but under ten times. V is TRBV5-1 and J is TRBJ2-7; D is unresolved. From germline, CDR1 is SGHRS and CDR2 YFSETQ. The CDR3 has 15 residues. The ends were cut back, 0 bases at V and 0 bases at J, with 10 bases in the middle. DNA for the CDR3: TGCGCCAGCAGCTTGGGGAAGGGATACTCCTACGAGCAGTACTTC. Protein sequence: CASSLGKGYSYEQYF.

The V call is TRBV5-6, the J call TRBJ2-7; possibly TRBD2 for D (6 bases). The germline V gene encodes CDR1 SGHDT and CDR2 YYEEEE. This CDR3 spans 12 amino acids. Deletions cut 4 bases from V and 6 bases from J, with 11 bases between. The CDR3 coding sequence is TGTGCCAGCAGCCGGTGGGGGGTCGAGCAGTACTTC. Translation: CASSRWGVEQYF.

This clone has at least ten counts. CDR3 sequence reads: CASSLSRTEAFF. DNA for the CDR3: TGTGCCAGCAGCTTATCGCGGACTGAAGCTTTCTTT. J is TRBJ1-1 and V is TRBV7-9; no firm D call. CDR1 and CDR2 from the germline V gene are SEHNR and FQNEAQ (reference sequence). The CDR3 is made up of 12 amino acids. Trimming left V 2 bases short and J 5 bases short, with 6 bases between.

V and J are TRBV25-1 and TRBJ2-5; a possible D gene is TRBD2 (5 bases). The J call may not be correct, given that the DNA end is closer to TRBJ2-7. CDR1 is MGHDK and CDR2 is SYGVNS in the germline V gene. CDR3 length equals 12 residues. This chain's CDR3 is CASSEFRGEQYF. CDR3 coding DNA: TGTGCCAGCAGTGAATTCCGGGGCGAGCAGTACTTC.

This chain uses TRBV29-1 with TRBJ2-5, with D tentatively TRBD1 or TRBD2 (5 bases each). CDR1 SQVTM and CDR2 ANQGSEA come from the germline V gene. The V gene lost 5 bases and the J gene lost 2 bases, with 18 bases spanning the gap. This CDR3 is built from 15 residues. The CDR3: CSVRGPGTVQETQYF. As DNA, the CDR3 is TGCAGCGTTCGCGGACCAGGGACGGTGCAAGAGACCCAGTACTTC. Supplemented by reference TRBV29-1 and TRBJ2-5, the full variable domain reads SAVISQKPSRDICQRGTSLTIQCQVDSQVTMMFWYRQQPGQSLTLIATANQGSEATYESGFVIDKFPISRPNLTFSTLTVSNMSPEDSSIYLCSVRGPGTVQETQYFGPGTRLLVL.

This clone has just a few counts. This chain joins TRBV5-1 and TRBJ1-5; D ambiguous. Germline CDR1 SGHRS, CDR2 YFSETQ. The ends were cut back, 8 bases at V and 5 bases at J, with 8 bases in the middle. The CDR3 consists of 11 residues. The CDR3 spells CARRGHQPQHF. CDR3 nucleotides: TGCGCCAGAAGAGGACATCAGCCCCAGCATTTT. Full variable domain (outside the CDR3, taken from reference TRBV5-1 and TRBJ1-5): KAGVTQTPRYLIKTRGQQVTLSCSPISGHRSVSWYQQTPGQGLQFLFEYFSETQRNKGNFPGRFSGRQFSNSRSEMNVSTLELGDSALYLCARRGHQPQHFGDGTRLSIL.

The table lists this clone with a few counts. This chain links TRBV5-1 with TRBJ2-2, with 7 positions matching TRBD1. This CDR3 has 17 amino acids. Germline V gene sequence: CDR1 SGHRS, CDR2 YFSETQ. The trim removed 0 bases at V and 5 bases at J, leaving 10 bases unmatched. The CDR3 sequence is CASSLGLGTVSTGELFF. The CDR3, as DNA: TGCGCCAGCAGCTTGGGGTTGGGGACAGTCTCAACCGGGGAGCTGTTTTTT.

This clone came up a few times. The CDR3 protein is CASSLSFAAEQYF. The CDR3 region has the DNA TGTGCCAGCAGTTTATCGTTCGCCGCCGAGCAGTACTTC. V gene TRBV27 combines with J gene TRBJ2-7, with D uncertain. The CDR3 spans 13 residues. CDR1 is MNHEY and CDR2 is SMNVEV in the germline V gene (reference sequence). Trimming took off 0 bases at V and 6 bases at J, with 9 bases between the two ends.

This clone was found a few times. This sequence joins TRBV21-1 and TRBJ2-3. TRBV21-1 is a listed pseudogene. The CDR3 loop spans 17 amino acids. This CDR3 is CASSKEGQSLVTDTQYF. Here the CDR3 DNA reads TGTGCCAGCAGCAAAGAAGGGCAGTCCCTCGTCACAGATACGCAGTATTTT.

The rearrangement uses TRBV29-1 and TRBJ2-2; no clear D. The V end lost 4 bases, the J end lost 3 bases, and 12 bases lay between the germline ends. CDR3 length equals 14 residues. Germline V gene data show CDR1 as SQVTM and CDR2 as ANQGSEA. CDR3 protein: CSVGLRAYTGELFF. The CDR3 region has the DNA TGCAGCGTTGGATTACGGGCTTACACCGGGGAGCTGTTTTTT.

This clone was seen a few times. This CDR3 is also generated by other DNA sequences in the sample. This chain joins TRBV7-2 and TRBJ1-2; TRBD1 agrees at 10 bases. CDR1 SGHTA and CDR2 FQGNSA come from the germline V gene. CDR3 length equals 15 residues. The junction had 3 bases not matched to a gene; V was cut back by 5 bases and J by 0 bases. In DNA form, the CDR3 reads TGTGCCAGCAGCCCTGGACAGGGGGCTAACTATGGCTACACCTTC. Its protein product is CASSPGQGANYGYTF.

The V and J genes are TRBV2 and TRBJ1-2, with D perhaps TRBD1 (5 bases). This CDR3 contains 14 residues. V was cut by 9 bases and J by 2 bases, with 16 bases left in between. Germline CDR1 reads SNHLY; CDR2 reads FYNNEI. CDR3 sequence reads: CASYLSAGNYGYTF. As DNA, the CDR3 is TGTGCCAGTTACCTATCGGCAGGGAACTATGGCTACACCTTC.

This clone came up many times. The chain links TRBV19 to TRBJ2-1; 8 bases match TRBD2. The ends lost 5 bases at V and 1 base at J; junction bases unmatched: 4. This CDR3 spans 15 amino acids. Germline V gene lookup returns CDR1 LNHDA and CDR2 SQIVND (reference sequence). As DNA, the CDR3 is TGTGCCAGTAGTTTGGGACTAGGGTCCTACAATGAGCAGTTCTTC. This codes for CASSLGLGSYNEQFF.

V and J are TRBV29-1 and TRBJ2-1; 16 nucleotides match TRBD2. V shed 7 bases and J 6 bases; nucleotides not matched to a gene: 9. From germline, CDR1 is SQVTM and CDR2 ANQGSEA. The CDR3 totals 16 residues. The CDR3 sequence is CSGSGLAGGVSNEQFF. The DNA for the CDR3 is TGCAGCGGATCGGGACTAGCGGGAGGGGTTAGCAATGAGCAGTTCTTC.

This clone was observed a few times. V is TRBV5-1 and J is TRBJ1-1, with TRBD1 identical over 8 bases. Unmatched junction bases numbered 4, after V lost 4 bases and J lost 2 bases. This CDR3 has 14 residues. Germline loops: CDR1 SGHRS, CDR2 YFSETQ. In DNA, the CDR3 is TGCGCCAGCAGCGGACAGGGTATCAACACTGAAGCTTTCTTT. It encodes CASSGQGINTEAFF.

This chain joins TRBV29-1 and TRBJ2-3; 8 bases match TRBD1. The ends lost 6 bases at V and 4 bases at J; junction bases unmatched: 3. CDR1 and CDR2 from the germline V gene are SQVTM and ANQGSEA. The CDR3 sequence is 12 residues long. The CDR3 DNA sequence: TGCAGCGTGCCGACAGGGGCAGATACGCAGTATTTT. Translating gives CSVPTGADTQYF.

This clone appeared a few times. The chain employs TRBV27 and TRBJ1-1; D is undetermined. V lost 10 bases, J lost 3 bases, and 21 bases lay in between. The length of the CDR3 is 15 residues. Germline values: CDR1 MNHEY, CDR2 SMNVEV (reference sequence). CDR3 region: CATQRDLVYDTEAFF. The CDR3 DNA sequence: TGTGCCACCCAACGGGATTTGGTGTATGACACTGAAGCTTTCTTT.

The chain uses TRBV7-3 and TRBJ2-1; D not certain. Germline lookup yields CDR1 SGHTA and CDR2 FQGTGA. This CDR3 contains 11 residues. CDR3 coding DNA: TGTGCATCGTCTAGAGGCAATGAGCAGTTCTTC. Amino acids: CASSRGNEQFF.

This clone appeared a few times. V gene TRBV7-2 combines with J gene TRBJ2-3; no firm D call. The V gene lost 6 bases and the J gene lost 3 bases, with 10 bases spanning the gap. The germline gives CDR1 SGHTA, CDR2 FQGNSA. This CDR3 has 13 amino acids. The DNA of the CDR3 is TGTGCCAGCAGATCCAAAAGTACAGATACGCAGTATTTT. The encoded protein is CASRSKSTDTQYF.

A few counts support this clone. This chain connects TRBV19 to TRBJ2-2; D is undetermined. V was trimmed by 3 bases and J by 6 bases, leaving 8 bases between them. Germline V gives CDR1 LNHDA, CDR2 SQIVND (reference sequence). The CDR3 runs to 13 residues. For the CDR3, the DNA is TGTGCCAGTAGTATGGGGATCTCCGGGGAGCTGTTTTTT. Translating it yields CASSMGISGELFF.

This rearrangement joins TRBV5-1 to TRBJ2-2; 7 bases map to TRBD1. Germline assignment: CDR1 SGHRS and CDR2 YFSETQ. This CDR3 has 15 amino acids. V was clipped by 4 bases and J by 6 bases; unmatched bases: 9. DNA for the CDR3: TGCGCCAGCAGCCAAGGGACAGCTGTAGCCGGGGAGCTGTTTTTT. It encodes CASSQGTAVAGELFF.

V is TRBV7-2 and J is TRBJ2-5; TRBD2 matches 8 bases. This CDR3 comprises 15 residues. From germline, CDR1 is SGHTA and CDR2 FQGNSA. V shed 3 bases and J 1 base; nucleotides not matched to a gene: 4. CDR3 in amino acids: CASSFFGLAQETQYF. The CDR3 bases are TGTGCCAGCAGCTTCTTTGGACTAGCCCAAGAGACCCAGTACTTC.

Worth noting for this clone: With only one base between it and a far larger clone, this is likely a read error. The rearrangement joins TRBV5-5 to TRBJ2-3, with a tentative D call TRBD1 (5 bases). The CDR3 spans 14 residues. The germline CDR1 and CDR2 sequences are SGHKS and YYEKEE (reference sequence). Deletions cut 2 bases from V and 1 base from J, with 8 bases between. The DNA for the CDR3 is TGTGCCAGCAGCTTAGGCAGGGGCACAGATACGCAGTATTTT. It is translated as CASSLGRGTDTQYF.

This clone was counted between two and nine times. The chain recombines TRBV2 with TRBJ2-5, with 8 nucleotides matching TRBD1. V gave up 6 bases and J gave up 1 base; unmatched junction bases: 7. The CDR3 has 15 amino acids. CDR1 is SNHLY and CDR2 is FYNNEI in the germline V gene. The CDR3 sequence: CASRDRALLQETQYF. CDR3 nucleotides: TGTGCCAGCAGGGACAGGGCCCTTCTCCAAGAGACCCAGTACTTC. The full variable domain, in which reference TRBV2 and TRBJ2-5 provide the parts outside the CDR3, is EPEVTQTPSHQVTQMGQEVILRCVPISNHLYFYWYRQILGQKVEFLVSFYNNEISEKSEIFDDQFSVERPDGSNFTLKIRSTKLEDSAMYFCASRDRALLQETQYFGPGTRLLVL.

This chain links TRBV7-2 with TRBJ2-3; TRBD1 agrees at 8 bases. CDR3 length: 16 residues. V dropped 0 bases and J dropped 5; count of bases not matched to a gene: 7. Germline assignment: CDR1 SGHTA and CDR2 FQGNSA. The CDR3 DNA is TGTGCCAGCAGCTTAGCGGCAGGGGGCGCGGTAGATACGCAGTATTTT. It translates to CASSLAAGGAVDTQYF.

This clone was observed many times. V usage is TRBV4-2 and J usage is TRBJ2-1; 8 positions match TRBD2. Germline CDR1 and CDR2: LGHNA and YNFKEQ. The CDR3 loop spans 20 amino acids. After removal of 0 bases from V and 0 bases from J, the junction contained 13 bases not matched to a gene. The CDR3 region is CASSQEATSVYSSSYNEQFF. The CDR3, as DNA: TGTGCCAGCAGCCAAGAGGCGACTAGCGTTTACTCCAGCTCCTACAATGAGCAGTTCTTC.

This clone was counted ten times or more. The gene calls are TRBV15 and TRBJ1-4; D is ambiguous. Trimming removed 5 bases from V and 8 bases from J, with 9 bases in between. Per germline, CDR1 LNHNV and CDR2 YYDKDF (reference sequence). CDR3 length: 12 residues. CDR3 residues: CATSDGREKLFF. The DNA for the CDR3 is TGTGCCACCAGCGACGGGAGGGAAAAACTGTTTTTT. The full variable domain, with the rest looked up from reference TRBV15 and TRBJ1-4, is DAMVIQNPRYQVTQFGKPVTLSCSQTLNHNVMYWYQQKSSQAPKLLFHYYDKDFNNEADTPDNFQSRRPNTSFCFLDIRSPGLGDTAMYLCATSDGREKLFFGSGTQLSVL.

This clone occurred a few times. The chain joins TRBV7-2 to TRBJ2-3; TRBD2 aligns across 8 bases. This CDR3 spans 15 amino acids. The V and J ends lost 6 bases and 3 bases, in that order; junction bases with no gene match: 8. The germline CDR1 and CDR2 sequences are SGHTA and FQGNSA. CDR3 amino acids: CASSFTSGFTDTQYF. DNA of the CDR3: TGTGCCAGCAGTTTCACTAGCGGCTTTACAGATACGCAGTATTTT.